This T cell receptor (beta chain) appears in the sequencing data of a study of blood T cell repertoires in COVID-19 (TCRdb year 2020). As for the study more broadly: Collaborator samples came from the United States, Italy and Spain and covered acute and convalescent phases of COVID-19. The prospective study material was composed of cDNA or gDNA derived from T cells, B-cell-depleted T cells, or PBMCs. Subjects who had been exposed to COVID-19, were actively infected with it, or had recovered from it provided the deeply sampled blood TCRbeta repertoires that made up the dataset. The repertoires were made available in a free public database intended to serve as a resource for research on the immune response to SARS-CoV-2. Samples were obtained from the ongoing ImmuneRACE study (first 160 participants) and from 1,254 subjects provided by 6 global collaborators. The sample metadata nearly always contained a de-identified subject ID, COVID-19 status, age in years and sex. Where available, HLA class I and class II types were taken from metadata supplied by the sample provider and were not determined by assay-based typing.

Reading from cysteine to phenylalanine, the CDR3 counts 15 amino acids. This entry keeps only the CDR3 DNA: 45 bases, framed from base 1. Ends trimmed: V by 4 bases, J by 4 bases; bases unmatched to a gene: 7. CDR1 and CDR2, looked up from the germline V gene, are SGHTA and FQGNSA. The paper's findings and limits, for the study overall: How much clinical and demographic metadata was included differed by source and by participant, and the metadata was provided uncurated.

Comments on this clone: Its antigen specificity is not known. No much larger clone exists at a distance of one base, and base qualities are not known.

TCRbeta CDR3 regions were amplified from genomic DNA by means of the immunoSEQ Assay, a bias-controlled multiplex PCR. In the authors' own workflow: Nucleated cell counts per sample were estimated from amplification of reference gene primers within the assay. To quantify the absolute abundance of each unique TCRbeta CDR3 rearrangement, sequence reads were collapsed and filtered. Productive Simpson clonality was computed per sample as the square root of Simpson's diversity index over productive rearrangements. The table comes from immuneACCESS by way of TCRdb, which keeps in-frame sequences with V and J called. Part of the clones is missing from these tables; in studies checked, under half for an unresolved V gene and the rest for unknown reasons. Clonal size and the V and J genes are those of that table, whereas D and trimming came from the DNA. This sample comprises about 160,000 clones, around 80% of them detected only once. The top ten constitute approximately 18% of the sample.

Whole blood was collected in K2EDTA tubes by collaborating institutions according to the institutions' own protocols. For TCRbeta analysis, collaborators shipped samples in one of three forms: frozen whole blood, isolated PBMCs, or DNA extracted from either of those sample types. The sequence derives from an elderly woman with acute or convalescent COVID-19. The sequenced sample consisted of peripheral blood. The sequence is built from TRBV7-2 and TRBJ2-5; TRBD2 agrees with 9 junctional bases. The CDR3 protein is CASSSGLAFGETQYF. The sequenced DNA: TGTGCCAGCAGCTCGGGACTAGCTTTTGGAGAGACCCAGTACTTC.